The clone carrying this TCR beta chain was detected a few times. The target antigen is unknown. These data are taken from a study of naive and memory T cell subsets. Notes on the study in general: Naive and memory subsets had different power law exponents for TCR abundance. Naive repertoires, especially CD8, held a few larger clonotypes, possibly memory cells re-expressing CD45RA.

An equimolar mix of two oligonucleotides served as the beta constant-region primer for TRBC1 and TRBC2. Four rounds of PCR amplified the ligated cDNA using nested alpha and beta constant-region primers plus SP2. A 12-nucleotide UMI and the SP2 primer were added to the cDNA 3' end by oligonucleotide ligation. TCRdb reanalysed the UMI-ligation and nested PCR reads using MiXCR and keeps one entry per CDR3 protein. Of more than 120,000 distinct CDR3 sequences in the sample, approximately 20% were seen once. There are 15 residues in the CDR3. The germline V gene encodes CDR1 SEHNR and CDR2 FQNEAQ (reference sequence). V lost 5 bases to trimming and J lost 8 bases; unmatched junction nucleotides: 7.

Sample: naive CD8+ T cells from blood. The chain has TRBV7-9 and TRBJ2-1, with 12 bases matching TRBD1. The TCR comes from a human donor in good health. The CDR3 DNA reads TGTGCCAGCAGCCCCTGGGGACAGGGGGCCGATGAGCAGTTCTTC. It specifies CASSPWGQGADEQFF.